These 14 T cell receptor beta chains originate from one sample sequenced in a study of T cell responses to AZD1222 COVID-19 vaccine. The data were produced by immunoSEQ multiplex PCR, yet TCRdb's version contains in-frame clones alone and is incomplete. The data contain approximately 70,000 clones, roughly 84% of them singletons. The sequencing here drew on peripheral blood, taken on day 0 of AZD1222 vaccination. Source of these receptors: an adult in good health.

The chain combines TRBV3-1 (or the pseudogene TRBV3-2) with TRBJ1-5, with a tentative D call TRBD1 (5 bases). With 3 bases removed from V and 3 bases from J, the gap between germline ends came to 9 bases. Per the germline V gene, CDR1 is LGHDT and CDR2 is YNNKEL (reference sequence). This CDR3 has 14 amino acids. CDR3 nucleotides: TGTGCCAGCAGCCAGGACACAATCAATCAGCCCCAGCATTTT. It encodes CASSQDTINQPQHF.

The chain links TRBV18 to TRBJ1-2; D uncertain. Per germline, CDR1 KGHSH and CDR2 LQKENI. The CDR3 sequence is 15 residues long. V was shortened by 3 bases and J by 4 bases, with 15 bases between the two germline ends. CDR3 nucleotide sequence: TGTGCCAGCTCACCGTTCGACGGCCTTGGCTATGGCTACACCTTC. This encodes CASSPFDGLGYGYTF.

The V call is TRBV6-5, the J call TRBJ2-7; no clear D. CDR1 is MNHEY, CDR2 SVGAGI, per germline. The CDR3 length is 13 residues. The germline V and J ends were trimmed by 5 bases and 3 bases, with 11 bases remaining between them. CDR3 residues: CASSTDGYYEQYF. CDR3 nucleotides: TGTGCCAGCAGTACCGACGGATACTACGAGCAGTACTTC.

The CDR3 loop is CASSSRGHRGYTF. CDR3 in DNA: TGTGCCAGCAGTTCCAGGGGGCATCGGGGCTACACCTTC. This sequence joins TRBV12-3 or TRBV12-4 and TRBJ1-2; 8 bases line up with TRBD1. Trimming cost V 4 bases and J 8 bases; bases outside gene matches: 6. This CDR3 comprises 13 residues.

The rearrangement uses TRBV6-2 or TRBV6-3 and TRBJ1-1, with D unclear. Germline-derived CDR1 and CDR2 are MNHEY and SVGEGT. The CDR3 extends over 14 amino acids. Trimming took off 6 bases at V and 5 bases at J, with 16 bases between the two ends. Here the CDR3 reads CASSRPAELTEAFF. CDR3 bases: TGTGCCAGCAGCCGCCCCGCTGAGTTGACTGAAGCTTTCTTT.

The count of this clone is one. J is TRBJ1-1 and V is TRBV30; a weak D match, TRBD1 (6 bases). The germline V gene encodes CDR1 GTSNPN and CDR2 SVGIG (reference sequence). The CDR3 covers 11 residues. Trimming removed 8 bases from V and 3 bases from J, with 10 bases in between. The CDR3 DNA is TGTGCCCACCAGGGGTACACTGAAGCTTTCTTT. This gives the protein CAHQGYTEAFF. Filled out from reference TRBV30 and TRBJ1-1, the complete variable domain reads SQTIHQWPATLVQPVGSPLSLECTVEGTSNPNLYWYRQAAGRGLQLLFYSVGIGQISSEVPQNLSASRPQDRQFILSSKKLLLSDSGFYLCAHQGYTEAFFGQGTRLTVV.

This clone was seen a handful of times. The V gene is TRBV3-1 (or the pseudogene TRBV3-2), the J gene TRBJ2-7, with 8 positions matching TRBD1. CDR3 length equals 13 residues. CDR1 is LGHDT, CDR2 YNNKEL, per germline (reference sequence). V trimming: 6 bases; J trimming: 6 bases; junction bases outside the gene matches: 7. The CDR3: CASSRTGKAEQYF. The CDR3 DNA reads as TGTGCCAGCAGTAGGACAGGGAAGGCCGAGCAGTACTTC.

The rearrangement links TRBV28 to TRBJ1-5, with 7 bases that match TRBD1. Looked up from germline, CDR1 is MDHEN and CDR2 is SYDVKM. J gave up 0 bases and V 2 bases, and 4 bases lay outside the gene matches. The CDR3 has 16 residues. For the CDR3, the DNA is TGTGCCAGCAGTTTAGGGACAGAATATAGCAATCAGCCCCAGCATTTT. Translated: CASSLGTEYSNQPQHF.

There are a few counts of this clone. V and J are TRBV21-1 and TRBJ1-1; TRBD1, as called in the table, went unchecked against the DNA. TRBV21-1 is marked as a pseudogene. The CDR3 covers 15 residues. The CDR3 coding sequence is TGTGCCAGCAGCAAAGTTAGGGACAGACCTACAGAAGCTTTCTTT. It translates to CASSKVRDRPTEAFF.

V is TRBV5-1 and J is TRBJ1-2; D is undetermined. Germline CDR1 and CDR2: SGHRS and YFSETQ. CDR3 length: 15 amino acids. Trimming pared 2 bases from V and 5 bases from J, leaving 16 bases between. DNA for the CDR3: TGCGCCAGCAGCTTATCCGTATTATCTACTTATGGCTACACCTTC. Its protein is CASSLSVLSTYGYTF.

This rearrangement joins TRBV19 to TRBJ1-2; D perhaps matches TRBD1 (6 bases). Germline-derived CDR1 and CDR2 are LNHDA and SQIVND (reference sequence). The CDR3 runs to 15 residues. Trimming took 4 bases from V and 6 from J, leaving 18 bases between them. Written as DNA, the CDR3 is TGTGCCAGTAGTACCCTTGGACAGCCGTCTAATGGCTACACCTTC. The encoded protein is CASSTLGQPSNGYTF.

This clone occurred a few times. The gene calls are TRBV28 and TRBJ1-4; 9 bases are a match to TRBD1. Trimming removed 6 bases from V and 10 bases from J; junction bases left unmatched: 9. This CDR3 is built from 14 residues. Germline V gene lookup returns CDR1 MDHEN and CDR2 SYDVKM. Here the CDR3 DNA reads TGTGCCAGCAGCCCCGGGACAGGGATGGGAAAACTGTTTTTT. Its translation is CASSPGTGMGKLFF. Using reference TRBV28 and TRBJ1-4 for the parts outside the CDR3, the full variable domain is DVKVTQSSRYLVKRTGEKVFLECVQDMDHENMFWYRQDPGLGLRLIYFSYDVKMKEKGDIPEGYSVSREKKERFSLILESASTNQTSMYLCASSPGTGMGKLFFGSGTQLSVL.

The chain has TRBV6-5 and TRBJ2-5; D is possibly TRBD1 (5 bases). The CDR3 has 15 residues. Germline V gene data show CDR1 as MNHEY and CDR2 as SVGAGI. V lost 7 bases to trimming and J lost 6 bases, with 21 bases between them. DNA of the CDR3: TGTGCCAGCAACTCCGGCAGGGCCAGCTATCAGACCCAGTACTTC. It is translated as CASNSGRASYQTQYF.

This chain joins TRBV28 and TRBJ2-2; 7 bases match TRBD2. V shed 6 bases, J shed 1 base, and the junction held 5 bases outside the gene matches. Germline V gene lookup returns CDR1 MDHEN and CDR2 SYDVKM. The CDR3 consists of 15 residues. The CDR3 region has the DNA TGTGCCAGCAGAGGAGCGGGGATGAACACCGGGGAGCTGTTTTTT. It encodes CASRGAGMNTGELFF.